The present TCR beta chain was sequenced within a study of cytomegalovirus exposure and HLA in healthy donors. In the case of this clone: Its antigen is still unknown.

PCR primers comprised 60 Vbeta and 13 Jbeta primers. Using immunoSEQ multiplex PCR, the repertoire was profiled, and TCRdb retains in-frame clones only, with some absent. The sample has about 200,000 clones, almost 80% seen once. Study-wide findings and caveats: The authors later linked a missense DCLRE1C variant to TCR beta V- and J-gene trimming.

Sequenced sample: PBMCs. This clonotype was obtained from a male donor in good health and CMV-seronegative.

This CDR3 is CASSVGTSGKSSYNEQFF. The CDR3 DNA follows: TGTGCCAGCAGCGTTGGGACTAGCGGGAAGAGCTCCTACAATGAGCAGTTCTTC. The gene calls are TRBV9 and TRBJ2-1; 13 bases fit TRBD2. This CDR3 region has 18 residues. J lost 0 bases, V lost 2 bases, and 5 bases had no gene match. Germline V gene sequence: CDR1 SGDLS, CDR2 YYNGEE.